This record looks at one T cell receptor (beta chain) sequence and its context. Germline CDR1 is MDHEN and CDR2 is SYDVKM. Trimming pared 3 bases from V and 3 bases from J, leaving 14 bases between. The CDR3 runs 16 residues. This entry belongs to a study of blood T cell repertoires in COVID-19. For the study at large: COVID-19 samples from acute and convalescent phases originated in the United States, Italy and Spain.

Sequencing used immunoSEQ multiplex PCR; TCRdb keeps in-frame clones, though not all of them. The sample records about 320,000 clones, around 86% being singletons. The TCR was taken from a man aged 55-75 years who had recovered from COVID-19. The gene calls are TRBV28 and TRBJ2-2, with TRBD1 as a possible D gene (5 bases). The sample comprised PBMCs or T cells enriched from blood (not recorded which). The CDR3 coding sequence is TGTGCCAGCAGTTTTAGGGGCGGTGGGGACACCGGGGAGCTGTTTTTT. It encodes CASSFRGGGDTGELFF.